Reported below is one TCR beta chain. One junction end disagrees with the germline gene, perhaps due to a read error. The data are from a study of T cell changes during pregnancy in multiple sclerosis. Produced via immunoSEQ multiplex PCR; TCRdb's table is partial and in-frame only. The sample lists 25,000 to 30,000 clones, about 93% occurring once. This CDR3 spans 11 amino acids. Germline V gives CDR1 SGHKS, CDR2 YYEKEE (reference sequence). The source is a female donor with multiple sclerosis, enrolled in a pregnancy study. The rearrangement joins TRBV5-5 to TRBJ1-2; D might be TRBD1 (5 bases). The starting material was CD4+ T cells from peripheral blood mononuclear cells, obtained after pregnancy. CDR3 nucleotide sequence: TGTGCCAGCAGCTTGAAAGGGGCCAGAGACTTC. Amino acid sequence: CASSLKGARDF.